The 2 T cell receptor beta chains listed next were all sequenced from one sample in a study of vaccination and CD4 T cells after COVID-19. With the Oncomine TCR Beta short-read assay, DNA from cultured CD4+ T cells was sequenced. It was from cultured CD4+ T cells that genomic DNA was extracted. TCRdb re-analysed the PCR reads in MiXCR, keeping a single row per CDR3 protein. The sample shows fewer than 9,500 distinct CDR3 sequences, less than 40% of them seen only once. Their target antigens are unknown. The treatment is: roughly 11-day PBMC culture with coronavirus spike peptide pools or control peptides (ViraFEST assay). CD4+ T lymphocytes from the unexposed donor were collected before the COVID-19 pandemic (2011-2018). Sequences were obtained from CD4+ T cells from blood, cultured in vitro. All receptors come from a human donor in good health.

A few counts support this clonotype. The V and J genes are TRBV27 and TRBJ2-4, with a possible D match to TRBD2 (6 bases). Germline lookup yields CDR1 MNHEY and CDR2 SMNVEV (reference sequence). V was shortened by 6 bases and J by 7 bases, with 16 bases between the two germline ends. CDR3 size: 14 residues. CDR3 sequence reads: CASSPDQRGNIQYF. CDR3 DNA: TGTGCCAGCAGCCCCGACCAACGGGGGAACATTCAGTACTTC.

The V gene is TRBV28, the J gene TRBJ1-2; D might be TRBD1 (5 bases). Germline-derived CDR1 and CDR2 are MDHEN and SYDVKM. CDR3 size: 14 residues. The ends were cut back, 4 bases at V and 8 bases at J, with 17 bases in the middle. CDR3 DNA: TGTGCCAGCAGTTCGTCGGGGAGGGGAGGAGGCTACACCTTC. Translated, it gives CASSSSGRGGGYTF.